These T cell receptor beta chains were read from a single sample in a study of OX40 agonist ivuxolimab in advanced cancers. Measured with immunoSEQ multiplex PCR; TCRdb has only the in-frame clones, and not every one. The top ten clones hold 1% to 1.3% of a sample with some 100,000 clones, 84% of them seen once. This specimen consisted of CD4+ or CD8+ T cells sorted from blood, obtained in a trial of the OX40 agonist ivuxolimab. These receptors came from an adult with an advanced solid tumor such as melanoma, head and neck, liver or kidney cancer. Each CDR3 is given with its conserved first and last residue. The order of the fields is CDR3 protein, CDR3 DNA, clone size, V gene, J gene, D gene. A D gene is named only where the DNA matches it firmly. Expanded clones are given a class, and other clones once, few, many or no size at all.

CDR3aa: CASSTSGLAGYNEQFF
CDR3nt: TGCGCCAGCAGCACGTCGGGACTAGCGGGCTACAATGAGCAGTTCTTC
abundance: -
v_gene: TRBV5-1
j_gene: TRBJ2-1
d_gene: TRBD2

CDR3aa: CASSQDPGLATGEQYF
CDR3nt: TGTGCCAGCAGCCAGGACCCGGGACTAGCGACGGGAGAGCAGTACTTC
abundance: -
v_gene: TRBV4-2
j_gene: TRBJ2-7
d_gene: TRBD2

CDR3aa: CASSFSGGMNTEAFF
CDR3nt: TGTGCCAGCAGCTTCTCAGGGGGCATGAACACTGAAGCTTTCTTT
abundance: -
v_gene: TRBV7-9
j_gene: TRBJ1-1
d_gene: TRBD1

CDR3aa: CASSSGLFTGELFF
CDR3nt: TGTGCCAGCAGTTCGGGACTCTTTACCGGGGAGCTGTTTTTT
abundance: -
v_gene: TRBV27
j_gene: TRBJ2-2
d_gene: -

CDR3aa: CASRLAGGRETQYF
CDR3nt: TGTGCCAGCAGACTAGCGGGGGGGCGTGAGACCCAGTACTTC
abundance: once
v_gene: TRBV2
j_gene: TRBJ2-5
d_gene: TRBD2

CDR3aa: CASRKAGEDQGTQYF
CDR3nt: TGCGCCAGCAGAAAAGCGGGGGAAGACCAAGGTACGCAGTATTTT
abundance: -
v_gene: TRBV5-1
j_gene: TRBJ2-3
d_gene: TRBD2

CDR3aa: CASGLVRVDEQFF
CDR3nt: TGTGCTAGTGGTTTGGTCAGGGTTGATGAGCAGTTCTTC
abundance: -
v_gene: TRBV12-5
j_gene: TRBJ2-1
d_gene: -

CDR3aa: CASSPGQGYNSPLHF
CDR3nt: TGTGCCAGCAGCCCCGGACAGGGTTATAATTCACCCCTCCACTTT
abundance: -
v_gene: TRBV2
j_gene: TRBJ1-6
d_gene: TRBD1

CDR3aa: CASSLIQGMAGYTF
CDR3nt: TGTGCCAGCAGTTTAATACAGGGGATGGCTGGCTACACCTTC
abundance: -
v_gene: TRBV28
j_gene: TRBJ1-2
d_gene: TRBD1

CDR3aa: CASSRGGQNTEAFF
CDR3nt: TGTGCCAGCAGCCGTGGGGGGCAGAACACTGAAGCTTTCTTT
abundance: -
v_gene: TRBV7-2
j_gene: TRBJ1-1
d_gene: -

CDR3aa: CASSGGEANTGELFF
CDR3nt: TGTGCCAGTAGCGGGGGGGAGGCGAACACCGGGGAGCTGTTTTTT
abundance: -
v_gene: TRBV19
j_gene: TRBJ2-2
d_gene: TRBD2

CDR3aa: CASSIISGYGTDTQYF
CDR3nt: TGTGCCAGTAGTATAATATCGGGGTACGGGACAGATACGCAGTATTTT
abundance: -
v_gene: TRBV19
j_gene: TRBJ2-3
d_gene: -

CDR3aa: CASSRRFWVPMAQYF
CDR3nt: TGTGCCAGCAGCCGACGCTTTTGGGTTCCTATGGCCCAGTACTTC
abundance: -
v_gene: TRBV7-2
j_gene: TRBJ2-5
d_gene: -

CDR3aa: CASSEAADRTIYF
CDR3nt: TGTGCCAGCTCTGAGGCGGCGGACCGGACCATATATTTT
abundance: -
v_gene: TRBV18
j_gene: TRBJ1-3
d_gene: -

CDR3aa: CASSYFREETQYF
CDR3nt: TGTGCCAGCAGTTATTTCCGGGAGGAGACCCAGTACTTC
abundance: -
v_gene: TRBV6-5
j_gene: TRBJ2-5
d_gene: -

CDR3aa: CASSLGTANTGELFF
CDR3nt: TGTGCCAGCAGCTTGGGGACAGCGAACACCGGGGAGCTGTTTTTT
abundance: -
v_gene: TRBV7-2
j_gene: TRBJ2-2
d_gene: TRBD1

CDR3aa: CASSLRPGANYGYTF
CDR3nt: TGTGCCAGCAGTTTAAGGCCGGGGGCGAACTATGGCTACACCTTC
abundance: once
v_gene: TRBV27
j_gene: TRBJ1-2
d_gene: -

CDR3aa: CASSPSPGAAQIQKNIQYF
CDR3nt: TGTGCCAGCAGTCCGTCGCCAGGGGCCGCCCAGATTCAAAAAAACATTCAGTACTTC
abundance: -
v_gene: TRBV2
j_gene: TRBJ2-4
d_gene: -

CDR3aa: CASSPRQAEKLFF
CDR3nt: TGTGCCAGCAGTCCACGACAGGCTGAAAAACTGTTTTTT
abundance: -
v_gene: TRBV6-1
j_gene: TRBJ1-4
d_gene: -

CDR3aa: CASSGTGGDNSPLHF
CDR3nt: TGTGCCAGCAGCGGGACAGGGGGAGATAATTCACCCCTCCACTTT
abundance: few
v_gene: TRBV7-9
j_gene: TRBJ1-6
d_gene: TRBD1

CDR3aa: CASSEAGAGGPSWTF
CDR3nt: TGTGCCAGCAGTGAAGCAGGCGCAGGGGGTCCCAGTTGGACCTTT
abundance: few
v_gene: TRBV6-1
j_gene: TRBJ2-2
d_gene: TRBD1

CDR3aa: CASSFNRDSSYEQYF
CDR3nt: TGTGCCAGCAGCTTCAACCGCGATAGCTCCTACGAGCAGTACTTC
abundance: -
v_gene: TRBV11-2
j_gene: TRBJ2-7
d_gene: -

CDR3aa: CASKGQGESGANVLTF
CDR3nt: TGTGCCAGCAAAGGACAGGGGGAATCTGGGGCCAACGTCCTGACTTTC
abundance: -
v_gene: TRBV27
j_gene: TRBJ2-6
d_gene: TRBD1

CDR3aa: CASSQESSDNNQPQHF
CDR3nt: TGCGCCAGCAGCCAAGAGAGTTCGGACAACAATCAGCCCCAGCATTTT
abundance: -
v_gene: TRBV4-1
j_gene: TRBJ1-5
d_gene: -

CDR3aa: CASSYSGHLPYEQYF
CDR3nt: TGTGCCAGCAGTTACTCCGGACACCTCCCCTACGAGCAGTACTTC
abundance: once
v_gene: TRBV6-5
j_gene: TRBJ2-7
d_gene: -

CDR3aa: CASKLGGDSPLHF
CDR3nt: TGTGCCAGCAAGTTGGGGGGAGATTCACCCCTCCACTTT
abundance: -
v_gene: TRBV6-1
j_gene: TRBJ1-6
d_gene: -

CDR3aa: CASSPRTAISYNEQFF
CDR3nt: TGTGCCAGCAGTCCCCGGACAGCGATATCCTACAATGAGCAGTTCTTC
abundance: -
v_gene: TRBV28
j_gene: TRBJ2-1
d_gene: -

CDR3aa: CASSLEGDKNIQYF
CDR3nt: TGTGCCAGCAGTCTCGAGGGAGACAAAAACATTCAGTACTTC
abundance: -
v_gene: TRBV27
j_gene: TRBJ2-4
d_gene: -

CDR3aa: CASSLGSRTNTEAFF
CDR3nt: TGTGCCAGCAGCTTGGGGTCCCGGACTAACACTGAAGCTTTCTTT
abundance: -
v_gene: TRBV5-8
j_gene: TRBJ1-1
d_gene: -

CDR3aa: CASSLSGQGNYGYTF
CDR3nt: TGCGCCAGCAGCTTGTCCGGACAGGGGAACTATGGCTACACCTTC
abundance: -
v_gene: TRBV5-1
j_gene: TRBJ1-2
d_gene: TRBD1

CDR3aa: CASSQPGQGAYEQYF
CDR3nt: TGTGCCAGCTCACAGCCGGGACAGGGGGCCTACGAGCAGTACTTC
abundance: -
v_gene: TRBV18
j_gene: TRBJ2-7
d_gene: TRBD1

CDR3aa: CASSSTSGTDTQYF
CDR3nt: TGCGCCAGCAGCTCTACTAGCGGAACAGATACGCAGTATTTT
abundance: -
v_gene: TRBV5-1
j_gene: TRBJ2-3
d_gene: TRBD2

CDR3aa: CASSQDRLPSGNTGELFF
CDR3nt: TGCGCCAGCAGCCAAGATAGGCTCCCTAGCGGCAACACCGGGGAGCTGTTTTTT
abundance: -
v_gene: TRBV4-3
j_gene: TRBJ2-2
d_gene: TRBD2

CDR3aa: CAIAGGGGGYTF
CDR3nt: TGTGCCATCGCGGGAGGGGGCGGTGGCTACACCTTC
abundance: -
v_gene: TRBV10-3
j_gene: TRBJ1-2
d_gene: TRBD1

CDR3aa: CASSSGWRGSASGTEAFF
CDR3nt: TGTGCCAGCAGCTCCGGGTGGAGGGGCTCGGCATCGGGCACTGAAGCTTTCTTT
abundance: -
v_gene: TRBV5-4
j_gene: TRBJ1-1
d_gene: -

CDR3aa: CASSETGIGELFF
CDR3nt: TGTGCCAGCAGTGAGACAGGGATCGGGGAGCTGTTTTTT
abundance: -
v_gene: TRBV6-5
j_gene: TRBJ2-2
d_gene: TRBD1

CDR3aa: CASSRTGAGTDTQYF
CDR3nt: TGTGCCAGCAGCCGCACCGGGGCAGGCACAGATACGCAGTATTTT
abundance: few
v_gene: TRBV7-9
j_gene: TRBJ2-3
d_gene: -

CDR3aa: CASSTPVTGQGSYEQYF
CDR3nt: TGTGCCAGCAGCACCCCTGTGACCGGACAGGGTTCCTACGAGCAGTACTTC
abundance: few
v_gene: TRBV7-2
j_gene: TRBJ2-7
d_gene: TRBD1

CDR3aa: CASSQLQVKGSPQHQHF
CDR3nt: TGTGCCAGCAGCCAATTACAAGTCAAGGGCTCGCCACAACATCAACATTTT
abundance: -
v_gene: TRBV16
j_gene: TRBJ1-5
d_gene: -

CDR3aa: CASSIGGPRVGQPQHF
CDR3nt: TGTGCCAGTAGTATAGGGGGGCCCAGGGTTGGTCAGCCCCAGCATTTT
abundance: once
v_gene: TRBV19
j_gene: TRBJ1-5
d_gene: -

CDR3aa: CASSEGRGAGYEQYF
CDR3nt: TGTGCCAGCAGTGAAGGGCGGGGAGCGGGTTACGAGCAGTACTTC
abundance: -
v_gene: TRBV6-1
j_gene: TRBJ2-7
d_gene: -